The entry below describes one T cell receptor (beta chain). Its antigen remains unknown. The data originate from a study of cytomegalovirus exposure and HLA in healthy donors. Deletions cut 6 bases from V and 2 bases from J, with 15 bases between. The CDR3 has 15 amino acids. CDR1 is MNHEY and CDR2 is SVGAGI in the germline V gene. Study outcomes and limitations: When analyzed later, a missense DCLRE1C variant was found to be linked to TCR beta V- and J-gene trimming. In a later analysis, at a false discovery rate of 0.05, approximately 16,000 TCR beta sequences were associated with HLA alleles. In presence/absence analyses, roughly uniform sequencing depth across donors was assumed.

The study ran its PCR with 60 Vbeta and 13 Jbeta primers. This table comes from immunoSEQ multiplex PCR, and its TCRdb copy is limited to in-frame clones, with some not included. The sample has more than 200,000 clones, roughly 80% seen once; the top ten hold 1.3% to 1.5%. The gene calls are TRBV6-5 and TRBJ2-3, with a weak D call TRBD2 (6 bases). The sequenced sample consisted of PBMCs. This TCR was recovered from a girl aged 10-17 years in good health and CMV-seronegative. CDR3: CASSPYGGDTDTQYF. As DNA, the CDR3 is TGTGCCAGCAGCCCTTACGGGGGAGACACAGATACGCAGTATTTT.